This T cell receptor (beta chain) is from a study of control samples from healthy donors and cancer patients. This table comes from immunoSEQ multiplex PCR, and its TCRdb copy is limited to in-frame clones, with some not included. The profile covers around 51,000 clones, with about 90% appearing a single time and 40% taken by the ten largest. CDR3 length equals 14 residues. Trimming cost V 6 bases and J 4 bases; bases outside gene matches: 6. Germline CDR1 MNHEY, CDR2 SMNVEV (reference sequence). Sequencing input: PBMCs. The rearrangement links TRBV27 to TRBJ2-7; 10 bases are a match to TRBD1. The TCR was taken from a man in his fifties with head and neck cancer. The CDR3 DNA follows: TGTGCCAGCAGAAAGGGGACAGGGGCGTACGAGCAGTACTTC. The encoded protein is CASRKGTGAYEQYF.